This T cell receptor beta chain is drawn from a study of Ad26.COV2.S vaccination and SARS-CoV-2 variants. Study-level information: Participants got Ad26.COV2.S intramuscularly, once or twice 56 days apart. The study's findings and limits: People given the vaccine had a wider spike-specific TCR breadth than placebo recipients did.

Noted treatment: some 20 received Ad26.COV2.S at low or high dose, single or two shots; roughly five received placebo; per-sample allocation not given. It was on day 63 after the first vaccine or placebo injection that samples were taken. Here immunoSEQ multiplex PCR was the method, and the copy in TCRdb shows in-frame clones only, minus some. The sample shows 400,000 to 500,000 clones, 80% to 90% of them seen only once. With respect to this clone: Its antigen is not identified.

Sequenced material: peripheral blood, taken in a trial of Ad26.COV2.S vaccine versus placebo. The clonotype originates from a person between 18 and 59 years old who received the Ad26.COV2.S COVID-19 vaccine or a placebo.

The CDR3, as DNA: TGCGCCAGCAGCCTTCGACAGGGCGATAATTCACCCCTCCACTTT. Translation: CASSLRQGDNSPLHF. The chain employs TRBV4-3 and TRBJ1-6; 7 bases fit TRBD1. Germline trimming cut 4 bases from V and 5 bases from J; bases unmatched to any gene: 5. The V gene's germline CDR1 is LGHNA and CDR2 YSLEER. This CDR3 spans 15 amino acids.